A single sample gave rise to the 23 T cell receptor beta chains below, sequenced in a study of cytomegalovirus exposure and HLA in healthy donors. The PCR ran on 60 Vbeta and 13 Jbeta primers. Profiling relied on immunoSEQ multiplex PCR, and the TCRdb table lists in-frame clones only, not all of them. This repertoire shows 40,000 or so clones, 66% found once; its top ten account for around 19%. Sequencing input: PBMCs. The receptors here all came from a man aged 45-65 years in good health and CMV-seropositive.

The CDR3 protein is CASSPRYGTGGPYEQYF. The CDR3 DNA sequence: TGTGCCAGCAGCCCCCGCTATGGGACAGGGGGGCCCTACGAGCAGTACTTC. The rearrangement joins TRBV13 to TRBJ2-7, with 11 bases that match TRBD1. V shed 5 bases and J 2 bases; nucleotides not matched to a gene: 11. This CDR3 is built from 17 residues. Germline-derived CDR1 and CDR2 are PRHDT and FYEKMQ (reference sequence).

This chain uses TRBV6-5 with TRBJ2-3, with 7 bases identical to TRBD2. V shed 4 bases and J 1 base; nucleotides not matched to a gene: 5. The V gene's germline CDR1 is MNHEY and CDR2 SVGAGI. The CDR3 extends over 15 amino acids. CDR3 sequence: CASSSSGRGTDTQYF. CDR3 DNA: TGTGCCAGCAGTTCTAGTGGGAGGGGCACAGATACGCAGTATTTT.

The chain recombines TRBV5-1 with TRBJ2-7; 8 bases map to TRBD2. CDR1 is SGHRS, CDR2 YFSETQ, per germline. The trim removed 0 bases at V and 3 bases at J, leaving 8 bases unmatched. The CDR3 totals 16 residues. The CDR3 region has the DNA TGCGCCAGCAGCTTGGGGATAGCGGGGACCTTCTACGAGCAGTACTTC. Residues: CASSLGIAGTFYEQYF.

This chain joins TRBV7-2 and TRBJ1-5; TRBD1 agrees at 7 bases. The germline gives CDR1 SGHTA, CDR2 FQGNSA. After removal of 2 bases from V and 3 bases from J, the junction contained 4 bases not matched to a gene. The CDR3 has 15 residues. CDR3 in amino acids: CASSLMGQPNQPQHF. The CDR3, as DNA: TGTGCCAGCAGCTTAATGGGACAGCCCAATCAGCCCCAGCATTTT.

The chain has TRBV10-3 and TRBJ2-1, with a tentative D call TRBD2 (6 bases). The CDR3 consists of 15 residues. V was trimmed by 5 bases and J by 0 bases, leaving 11 bases between them. CDR1 ENHRY and CDR2 SYGVKD come from the germline V gene. This CDR3 reads CAISTSGVSYNEQFF. The CDR3 nucleotides are TGTGCCATCAGTACCTCGGGGGTCTCCTACAATGAGCAGTTCTTC.

The chain recombines TRBV6-5 with TRBJ2-1, with a tentative D call TRBD2 (6 bases). This CDR3 region has 14 residues. Trimming took off 5 bases at V and 6 bases at J, with 14 bases between the two ends. Germline CDR1 reads MNHEY; CDR2 reads SVGAGI. Here the CDR3 DNA reads TGTGCCAGCAGTACTCCTCAGGGAGGCAATGAGCAGTTCTTC. Its translation is CASSTPQGGNEQFF.

The V call is TRBV4-1, the J call TRBJ2-7, with 9 positions matching TRBD1. J gave up 3 bases and V 4 bases, and 7 bases lay outside the gene matches. This CDR3 spans 15 amino acids. The germline V gene encodes CDR1 MGHRA and CDR2 YSYEKL. The CDR3 nucleotides read TGCGCCAGCAGCCCCCGGACAGGGGTCATCTACGAGCAGTACTTC. It yields the protein CASSPRTGVIYEQYF.

The CDR3, as DNA: TGTGCCAGCAGTCTACGTAGTCGGGGCTACACCTTC. This codes for CASSLRSRGYTF. The chain links TRBV28 to TRBJ1-2; D not resolved. This CDR3 spans 12 amino acids. Germline V gene data show CDR1 as MDHEN and CDR2 as SYDVKM. V was cut by 5 bases and J by 8 bases, with 12 bases left in between.

This chain links TRBV5-1 with TRBJ2-1; 8 nucleotides align to TRBD1. The CDR3 loop spans 16 amino acids. Trimming removed 3 bases from V and 6 bases from J; junction bases left unmatched: 11. Germline V gene sequence: CDR1 SGHRS, CDR2 YFSETQ. The CDR3 bases are TGCGCCAGCAGCTCCCCACAGGGGGATGGATCCAATGAGCAGTTCTTC. Its protein product is CASSSPQGDGSNEQFF.

This clone is a singleton in its sample. This sequence joins TRBV6-4 and TRBJ2-3; 8 bases are a match to TRBD2. Germline V lookup: CDR1 MRHNA, CDR2 SNTAGT. The CDR3 has 14 amino acids. The V and J ends lost 3 bases and 1 base, in that order; junction bases with no gene match: 0. The CDR3 DNA reads TGTGCCAGCAGTGAGCGGGGGGGCACAGATACGCAGTATTTT. Its translation is CASSERGGTDTQYF.

The J gene is TRBJ2-5, the V gene TRBV5-4; 7 bases are shared with TRBD2. The CDR3 length is 15 residues. Germline values: CDR1 SGHNT, CDR2 YYREEE (reference sequence). Losses at the gene ends were 7 bases for V and 4 bases for J; bases not matched to a gene: 13. CDR3 in amino acids: CASSIRGGTGETQYF. The CDR3, as DNA: TGTGCCAGCTCTATACGCGGGGGAACCGGAGAGACCCAGTACTTC.

The J gene is TRBJ1-1, the V gene TRBV28, with 9 positions matching TRBD1. CDR3 size: 11 residues. J lost 9 bases, V lost 7 bases, and 3 bases had no gene match. The germline V gene has CDR1 MDHEN and CDR2 SYDVKM. DNA of the CDR3: TGTGCCAGCACGGGACAGGGAAAAGCTTTCTTT. Protein sequence: CASTGQGKAFF.

The chain employs TRBV27 and TRBJ1-1; D is possibly TRBD1 (5 bases). This CDR3 contains 12 residues. V lost 7 bases and J 4 bases, leaving 10 bases between the germline ends. Germline V gene sequence: CDR1 MNHEY, CDR2 SMNVEV (reference sequence). The CDR3 here is CASKQVGTEAFF. CDR3 nucleotide sequence: TGTGCCAGCAAACAGGTGGGCACTGAAGCTTTCTTT.

DNA of the CDR3: TGTGCCAGCAGTTTAGCGGGGGCCCACTACGAGCAGTACTTC. It specifies CASSLAGAHYEQYF. The chain joins TRBV6-5 to TRBJ2-7; 9 positions match TRBD2. Germline V gene data show CDR1 as MNHEY and CDR2 as SVGAGI. CDR3 size: 14 residues. Trimming at V came to 4 bases and at J to 3 bases, leaving 4 bases not matched to a gene.

The rearrangement joins TRBV10-3 to TRBJ1-5, with TRBD1 identical over 8 bases. The germline V gene has CDR1 ENHRY and CDR2 SYGVKD. V lost 6 bases to trimming and J lost 5 bases; unmatched junction nucleotides: 3. The CDR3 length is 13 residues. Here the CDR3 reads CAIRQGADQPQHF. The CDR3 nucleotides read TGTGCCATCAGGCAGGGGGCCGATCAGCCCCAGCATTTT.

This clone was seen a single time. The rearrangement joins TRBV9 to TRBJ2-1; 8 bases are shared with TRBD2. The junction had 7 bases not matched to a gene; V was cut back by 4 bases and J by 7 bases. This CDR3 spans 14 amino acids. Germline V gene lookup returns CDR1 SGDLS and CDR2 YYNGEE. This CDR3 reads CASSPPGGWNEQFF. CDR3 coding DNA: TGTGCCAGCAGCCCGCCGGGAGGGTGGAATGAGCAGTTCTTC.

The V call is TRBV7-2, the J call TRBJ2-3; D may be TRBD2 (5 bases). The CDR3 runs 14 residues. The V and J ends lost 1 base and 3 bases respectively, with 8 bases between them. From germline, CDR1 is SGHTA and CDR2 FQGNSA. The CDR3 sequence: CASSLGETTDTQYF. The CDR3 coding sequence is TGTGCCAGCAGCTTAGGGGAGACTACAGATACGCAGTATTTT.

The chain combines TRBV28 with TRBJ1-1; possibly TRBD1 for D (5 bases). The CDR3 is 15 amino acids. Trimming left V 6 bases short and J 4 bases short, with 18 bases between. Germline V gene data show CDR1 as MDHEN and CDR2 as SYDVKM. CDR3 sequence reads: CASSWRGRSGTEAFF. CDR3 nucleotide sequence: TGTGCCAGCAGCTGGAGGGGCAGAAGTGGCACTGAAGCTTTCTTT.

This sequence joins TRBV2 and TRBJ2-3, with D possibly matching TRBD2 (5 bases). This CDR3 is 15 amino acids long. CDR1 is SNHLY and CDR2 is FYNNEI in the germline V gene. The V end was cut by 6 bases, the J end by 2 bases, with 15 bases between. The CDR3 region is CASRSTGIYTDTQYF. The CDR3 bases are TGTGCCAGCAGATCCACCGGGATATACACAGATACGCAGTATTTT.

This clone showed up just a few times. This chain uses TRBV6-1 with TRBJ1-1; D might be TRBD1 (6 bases). V shed 1 base and J shed 4 bases, with 13 bases lying between them. CDR3 length equals 15 residues. Germline V CDR1 and CDR2: MNHNS, SASEGT. The CDR3 reads CASSEVAGAGTEAFF. In DNA, the CDR3 is TGTGCCAGCAGTGAAGTAGCAGGGGCGGGCACTGAAGCTTTCTTT.

V gene TRBV4-1 combines with J gene TRBJ2-5, with TRBD2 as a possible D gene (6 bases). The CDR3 covers 14 residues. Germline CDR1 reads MGHRA; CDR2 reads YSYEKL. Between the trimmed V and J ends, which lost 4 bases and 1 base, there was a span of 10 bases. The CDR3 reads CASSRLGIQETQYF. CDR3 nucleotides: TGCGCCAGCAGCCGACTAGGGATCCAAGAGACCCAGTACTTC.

The chain joins TRBV6-5 to TRBJ1-5; 9 bases match TRBD1. The CDR3 contains 14 residues. Unmatched junction bases numbered 4, after V lost 5 bases and J lost 5 bases. Looked up from germline, CDR1 is MNHEY and CDR2 is SVGAGI. This CDR3 is CASSMDRGHQPQHF. CDR3 bases: TGTGCCAGCAGTATGGACAGGGGTCATCAGCCCCAGCATTTT.

The chain is built from TRBV21-1 and TRBJ1-6; TRBD1, the table's D call, was not compared with the DNA. TRBV21-1 counts as a pseudogene. The CDR3 totals 17 residues. CDR3 coding DNA: TGTGCCAGCGCTCCGGGACAGGGCCGTGGTGGAGACTCACCCCTCCACTTT. Translating it yields CASAPGQGRGGDSPLHF.